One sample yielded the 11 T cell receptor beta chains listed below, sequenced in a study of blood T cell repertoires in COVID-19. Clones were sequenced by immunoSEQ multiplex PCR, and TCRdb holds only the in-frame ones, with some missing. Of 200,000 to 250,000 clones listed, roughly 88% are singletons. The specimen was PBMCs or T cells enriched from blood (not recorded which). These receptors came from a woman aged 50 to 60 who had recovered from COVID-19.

The CDR3 DNA reads TGTGCCAGCAGCCCCCAGACAGGACCCTACGAGCAGTACTTC. Its translation is CASSPQTGPYEQYF. This chain connects TRBV9 to TRBJ2-7, with D maybe TRBD1 (6 bases). Trimming took off 4 bases at V and 2 bases at J, with 13 bases between the two ends. The CDR3 is 14 residues long. Germline-derived CDR1 and CDR2 are SGDLS and YYNGEE. Filled out from reference TRBV9 and TRBJ2-7, the complete variable domain reads DSGVTQTPKHLITATGQRVTLRCSPRSGDLSVYWYQQSLDQGLQFLIQYYNGEERAKGNILERFSAQQFPDLHSELNLSSLELGDSALYFCASSPQTGPYEQYFGPGTRLTVT.

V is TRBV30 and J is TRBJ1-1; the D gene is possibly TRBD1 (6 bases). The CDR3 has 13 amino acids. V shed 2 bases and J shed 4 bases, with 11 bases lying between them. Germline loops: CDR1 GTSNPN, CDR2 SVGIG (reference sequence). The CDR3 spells CAWSSFRGTEAFF. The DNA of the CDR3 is TGTGCCTGGAGTTCCTTCAGGGGCACTGAAGCTTTCTTT.

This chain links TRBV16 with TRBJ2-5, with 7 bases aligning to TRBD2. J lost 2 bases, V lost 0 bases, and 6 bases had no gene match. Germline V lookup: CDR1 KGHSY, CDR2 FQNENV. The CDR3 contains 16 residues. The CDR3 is CASSQSALAIQETQYF. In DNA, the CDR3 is TGTGCCAGCAGCCAATCGGCACTAGCGATACAAGAGACCCAGTACTTC.

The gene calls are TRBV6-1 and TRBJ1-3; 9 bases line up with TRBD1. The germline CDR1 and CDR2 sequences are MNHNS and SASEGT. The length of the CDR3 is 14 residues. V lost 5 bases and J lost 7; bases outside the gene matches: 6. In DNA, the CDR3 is TGTGCCAGCAGTTCTACCGGGACAGGGAACACCATATATTTT. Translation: CASSSTGTGNTIYF.

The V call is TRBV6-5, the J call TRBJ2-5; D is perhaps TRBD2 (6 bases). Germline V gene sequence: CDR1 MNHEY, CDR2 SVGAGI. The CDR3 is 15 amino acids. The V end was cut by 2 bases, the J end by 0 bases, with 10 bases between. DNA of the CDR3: TGTGCCAGCAGTTACCTTCCTAGCGACCAAGAGACCCAGTACTTC. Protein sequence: CASSYLPSDQETQYF.

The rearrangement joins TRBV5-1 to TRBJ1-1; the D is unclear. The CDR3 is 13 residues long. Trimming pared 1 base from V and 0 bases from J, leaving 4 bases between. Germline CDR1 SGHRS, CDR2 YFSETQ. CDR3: CASSLYLNTEAFF. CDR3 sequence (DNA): TGCGCCAGCAGCTTGTATTTGAACACTGAAGCTTTCTTT.

The CDR3 DNA sequence: TGTGCCAGCCTCGGGAGCTACGAGCAGTACTTC. Encoded protein: CASLGSYEQYF. This rearrangement joins TRBV2 to TRBJ2-7, with D possibly TRBD2 on 6 matching bases. Germline-derived CDR1 and CDR2 are SNHLY and FYNNEI. CDR3 length equals 11 residues. Trimming pared 8 bases from V and 3 bases from J, leaving 8 bases between.

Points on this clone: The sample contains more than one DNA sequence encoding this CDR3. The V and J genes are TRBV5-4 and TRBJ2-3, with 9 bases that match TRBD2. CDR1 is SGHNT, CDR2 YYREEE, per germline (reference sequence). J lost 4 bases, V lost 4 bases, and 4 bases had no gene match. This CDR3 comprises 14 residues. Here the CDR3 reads CASSLRGGPDTQYF. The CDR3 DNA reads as TGTGCCAGCAGCCTGCGGGGGGGCCCAGATACGCAGTATTTT.

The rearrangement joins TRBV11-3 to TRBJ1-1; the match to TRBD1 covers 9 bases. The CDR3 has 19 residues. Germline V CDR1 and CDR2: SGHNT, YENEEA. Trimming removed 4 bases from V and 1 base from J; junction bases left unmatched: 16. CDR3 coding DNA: TGTGCCAGCAGCTGGCTCCACACACAGGGGGCCCGTCGGAACACTGAAGCTTTCTTT. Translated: CASSWLHTQGARRNTEAFF.

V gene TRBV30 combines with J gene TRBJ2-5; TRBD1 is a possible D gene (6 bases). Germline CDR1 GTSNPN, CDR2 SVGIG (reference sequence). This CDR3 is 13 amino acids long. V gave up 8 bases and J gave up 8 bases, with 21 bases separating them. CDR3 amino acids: CAGEEPVRGTQYF. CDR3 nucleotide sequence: TGTGCCGGAGAGGAACCCGTCAGGGGAACCCAGTACTTC.

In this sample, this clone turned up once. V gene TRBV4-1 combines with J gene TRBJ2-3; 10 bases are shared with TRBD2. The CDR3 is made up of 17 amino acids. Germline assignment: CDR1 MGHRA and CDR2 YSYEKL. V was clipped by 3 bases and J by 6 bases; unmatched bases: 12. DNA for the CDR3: TGCGCCAGCAGCCACACACTAGCGGGACAGGTTCTCGATACGCAGTATTTT. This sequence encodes CASSHTLAGQVLDTQYF.